The clone carrying this TCR beta chain was seen ten or more times. The source of the sample is a study of tumor-infiltrating lymphocytes in primary liver carcinoma. Study-wide background: Patients diagnosed with primary liver carcinoma received treatment through surgical resection. Tumors were staged T1-T3 N0M0 and measured about 4 to 11 cm across.

Blood RNA came from unsorted whole blood; germline DNA was also extracted. Priming with a constant-region primer yielded TCR beta cDNA from about 540 ng total RNA. Three nested multiplex PCR rounds, a slightly modified ARM-PCR method, built the TCR beta libraries. Each of the first two PCR rounds ran approximately 9 cycles with TRBV1-TRBV30 forward and C-beta reverse primers. TCRdb reprocessed the multiplex PCR reads with MiXCR, giving one entry per CDR3 protein. The sample records about 310,000 distinct CDR3 sequences, more than 55% being singletons. Germline V gene lookup returns CDR1 SQVTM and CDR2 ANQGSEA. Trimming at V came to 7 bases and at J to 5 bases, leaving 9 bases not matched to a gene. The length of the CDR3 is 13 residues.

Source material: peripheral blood. The rearrangement uses TRBV29-1 and TRBJ2-7; 9 nucleotides line up with TRBD1. The source of this sequence is a woman aged 25 to 39 with primary liver carcinoma and hepatitis B virus infection. The CDR3 DNA follows: TGCAGCGCGTGGACAGGGGTGAACGACGAGCAGTACTTC. Encoded protein: CSAWTGVNDEQYF.